This T cell receptor (beta chain) was found in a study of blood T cells in healthy people across ages. Regarding the study as a whole: Roughly linearly, TCR beta diversity per million T cells fell as age increased.

Sample-barcoded 5' priming and a J-beta primer mix drove a second PCR of about 6 to 12 cycles. TCRdb reprocessed the 5' RACE reads via MiXCR and lists one record per CDR3 protein. The sample lists hundreds of thousands of distinct CDR3 sequences, 40% to 50% occurring once. Turning to this clonotype: Its antigen is undetermined.

The TCR was taken from a man in his sixties in good health. The sequenced material came from blood.

In DNA form, the CDR3 reads TGCAGTGCTAGAAGGACTAGCGGGGGGGTTAGCTCCTACAATGAGCAGTTCTTC. Encoded protein: CSARRTSGGVSSYNEQFF. The chain carries TRBV20-1 and TRBJ2-1; 15 bases agree with TRBD2. This CDR3 contains 18 residues. Germline CDR1 and CDR2: DFQATT and SNEGSKA (reference sequence). V lost 2 bases, J lost 0 bases, and 5 bases stayed unmatched.